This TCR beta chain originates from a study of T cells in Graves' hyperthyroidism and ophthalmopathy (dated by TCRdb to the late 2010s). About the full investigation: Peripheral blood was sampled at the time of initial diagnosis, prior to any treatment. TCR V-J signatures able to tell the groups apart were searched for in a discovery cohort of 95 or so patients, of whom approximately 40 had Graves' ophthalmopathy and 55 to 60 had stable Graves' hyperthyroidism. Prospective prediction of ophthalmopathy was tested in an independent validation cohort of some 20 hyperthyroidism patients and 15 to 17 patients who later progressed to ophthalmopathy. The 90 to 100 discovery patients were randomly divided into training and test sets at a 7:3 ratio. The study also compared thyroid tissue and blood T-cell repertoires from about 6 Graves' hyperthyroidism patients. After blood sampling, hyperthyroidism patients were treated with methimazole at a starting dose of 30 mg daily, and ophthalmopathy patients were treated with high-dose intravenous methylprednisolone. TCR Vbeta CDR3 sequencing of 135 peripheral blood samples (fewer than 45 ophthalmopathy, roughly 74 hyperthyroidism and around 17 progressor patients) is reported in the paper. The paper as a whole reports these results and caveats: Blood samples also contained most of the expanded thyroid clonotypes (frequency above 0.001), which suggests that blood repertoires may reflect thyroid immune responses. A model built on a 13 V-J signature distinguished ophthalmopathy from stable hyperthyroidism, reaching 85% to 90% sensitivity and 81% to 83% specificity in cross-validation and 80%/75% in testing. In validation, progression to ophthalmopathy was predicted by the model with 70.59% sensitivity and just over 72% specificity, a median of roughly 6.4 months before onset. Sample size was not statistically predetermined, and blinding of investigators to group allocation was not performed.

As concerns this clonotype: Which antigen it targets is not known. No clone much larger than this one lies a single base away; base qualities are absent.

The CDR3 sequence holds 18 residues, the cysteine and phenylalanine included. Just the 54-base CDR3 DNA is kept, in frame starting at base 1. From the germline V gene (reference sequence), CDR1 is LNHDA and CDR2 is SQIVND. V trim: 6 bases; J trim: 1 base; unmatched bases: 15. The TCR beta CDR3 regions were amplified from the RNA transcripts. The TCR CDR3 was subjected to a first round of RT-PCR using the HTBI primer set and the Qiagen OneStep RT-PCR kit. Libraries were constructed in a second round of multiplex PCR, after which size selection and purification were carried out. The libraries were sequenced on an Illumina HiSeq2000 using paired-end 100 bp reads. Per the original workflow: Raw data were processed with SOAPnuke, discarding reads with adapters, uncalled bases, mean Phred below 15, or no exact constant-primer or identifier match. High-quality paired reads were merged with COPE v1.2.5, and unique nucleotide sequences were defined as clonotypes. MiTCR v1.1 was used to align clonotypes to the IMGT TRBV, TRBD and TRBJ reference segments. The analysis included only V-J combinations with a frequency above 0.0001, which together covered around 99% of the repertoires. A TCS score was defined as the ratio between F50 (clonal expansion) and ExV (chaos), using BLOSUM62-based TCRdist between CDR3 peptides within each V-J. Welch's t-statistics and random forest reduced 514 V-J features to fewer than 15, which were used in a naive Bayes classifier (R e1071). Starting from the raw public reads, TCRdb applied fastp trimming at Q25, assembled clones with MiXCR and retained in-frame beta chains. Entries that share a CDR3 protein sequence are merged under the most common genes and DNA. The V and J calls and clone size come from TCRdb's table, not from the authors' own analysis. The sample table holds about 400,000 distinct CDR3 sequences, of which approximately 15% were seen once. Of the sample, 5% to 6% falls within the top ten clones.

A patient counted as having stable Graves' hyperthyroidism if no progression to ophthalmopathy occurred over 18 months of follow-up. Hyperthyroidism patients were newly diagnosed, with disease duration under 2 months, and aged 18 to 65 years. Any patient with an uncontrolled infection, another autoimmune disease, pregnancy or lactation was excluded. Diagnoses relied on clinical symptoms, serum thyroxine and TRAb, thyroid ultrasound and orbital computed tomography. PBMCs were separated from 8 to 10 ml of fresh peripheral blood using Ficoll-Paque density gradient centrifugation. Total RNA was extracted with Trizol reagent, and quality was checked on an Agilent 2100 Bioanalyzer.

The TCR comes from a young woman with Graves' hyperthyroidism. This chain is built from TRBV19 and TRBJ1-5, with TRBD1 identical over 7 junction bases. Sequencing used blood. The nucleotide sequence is TGTGCCAGTAGCCGACAGGGCATAACTGGTCCGAGCAATCAGCCCCAGCATTTT. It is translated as CASSRQGITGPSNQPQHF.